This T cell receptor beta chain comes out of a study of response to subunit inactivated influenza vaccine. Study-wide findings and caveats: With each seasonal influenza vaccination, the authors suggested, few new T cells are recruited.

TCRdb re-called the RT-PCR reads with MiXCR, one entry per CDR3 protein. In the table there are hundreds of thousands of distinct CDR3 sequences, about 15% of which are singletons. The germline CDR1 and CDR2 sequences are DFQATT and SNEGSKA (reference sequence). V lost 6 bases and J lost 4; bases outside the gene matches: 10. The CDR3 has 15 amino acids. Only a few counts were recorded for this clonotype. As yet, its antigen is unknown. This chain uses TRBV20-1 with TRBJ2-5, with TRBD1 matching over 11 bases. The TCR comes from a man aged 45-65 years who received an inactivated influenza vaccine. The material sequenced was PBMCs from blood, taken 12 days after vaccination. The CDR3 DNA reads TGCAGTGCCCGCTCGGACAGGGGGCCTTCAGAGACCCAGTACTTC. This codes for CSARSDRGPSETQYF.